The TCR beta chain described here comes from a study of blood T cells in healthy people across ages. At the level of the study: T cells yielded about one barcoded beta molecule per two cells through template switching. Whole-study findings and limits: Long-lived donors had more naive CD4+ cells and higher diversity than aged donors.

As regards this clonotype: The antigen is undetermined.

The CDR3 has 17 amino acids. Germline lookup yields CDR1 KGHDR and CDR2 SFDVKD. The trim removed 0 bases at V and 2 bases at J, leaving 5 bases unmatched. Next came a second PCR, run for about 6 to 11 cycles, which used a sample-barcoded 5' primer along with a J-beta primer mix. Each cDNA molecule was tagged by a template-switch adaptor with 12 random nucleotides. TCRdb recomputed calls from the 5' RACE reads with MiXCR, one row per CDR3 protein. The table has 2 million or so distinct CDR3 sequences, around 48% seen once. The sequence derives from a woman between 40 and 50 years old in good health. Source material: blood. The chain employs TRBV24-1 and TRBJ2-5, with 10 bases matching TRBD2. The chain's CDR3 is CATSDLASGGIQETQYF. CDR3 bases: TGTGCCACCAGTGATTTGGCTAGCGGGGGAATACAAGAGACCCAGTACTTC.